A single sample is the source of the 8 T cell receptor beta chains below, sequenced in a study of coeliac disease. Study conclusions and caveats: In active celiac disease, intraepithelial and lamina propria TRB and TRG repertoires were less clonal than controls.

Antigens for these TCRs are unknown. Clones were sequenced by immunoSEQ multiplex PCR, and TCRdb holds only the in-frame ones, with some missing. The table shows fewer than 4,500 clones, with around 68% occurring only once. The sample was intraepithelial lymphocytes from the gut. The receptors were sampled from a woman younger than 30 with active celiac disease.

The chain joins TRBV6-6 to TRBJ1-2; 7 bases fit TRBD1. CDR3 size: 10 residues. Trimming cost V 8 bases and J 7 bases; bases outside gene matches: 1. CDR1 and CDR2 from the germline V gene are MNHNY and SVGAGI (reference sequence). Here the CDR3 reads CASGTAGYTF. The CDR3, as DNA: TGTGCCAGCGGGACAGCTGGCTACACCTTC.

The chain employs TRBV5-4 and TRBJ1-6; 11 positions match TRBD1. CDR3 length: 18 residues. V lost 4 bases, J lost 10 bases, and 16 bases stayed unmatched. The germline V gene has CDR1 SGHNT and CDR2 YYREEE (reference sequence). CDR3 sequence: CASSRKIAGTGGASPLHF. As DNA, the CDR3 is TGTGCCAGCAGCCGAAAAATTGCTGGGACAGGGGGAGCCTCACCCCTCCACTTT.

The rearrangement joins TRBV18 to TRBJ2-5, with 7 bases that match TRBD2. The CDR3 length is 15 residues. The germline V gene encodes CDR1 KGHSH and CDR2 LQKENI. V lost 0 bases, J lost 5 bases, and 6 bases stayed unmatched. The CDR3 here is CASSPPELGGETQYF. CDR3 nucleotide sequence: TGTGCCAGCTCACCACCGGAGCTGGGGGGGGAGACCCAGTACTTC.

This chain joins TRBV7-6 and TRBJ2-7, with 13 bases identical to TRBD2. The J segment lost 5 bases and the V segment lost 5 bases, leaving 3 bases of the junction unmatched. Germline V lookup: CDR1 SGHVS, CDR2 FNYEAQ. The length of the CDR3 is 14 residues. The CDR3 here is CASSKLAGGNEQYF. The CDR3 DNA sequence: TGTGCCAGCAGCAAACTAGCGGGAGGGAACGAGCAGTACTTC. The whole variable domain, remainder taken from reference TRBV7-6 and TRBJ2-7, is GAGVSQSPRYKVTKRGQDVALRCDPISGHVSLYWYRQALGQGPEFLTYFNYEAQQDKSGLPNDRFSAERPEGSISTLTIQRTEQRDSAMYRCASSKLAGGNEQYFGPGTRLTVT.

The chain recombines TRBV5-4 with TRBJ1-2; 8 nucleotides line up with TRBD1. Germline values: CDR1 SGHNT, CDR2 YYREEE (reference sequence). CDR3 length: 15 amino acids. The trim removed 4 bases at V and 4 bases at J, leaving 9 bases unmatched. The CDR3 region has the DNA TGTGCCAGCAGCCCGACAGGGGCCGACCTCTATGGCTACACCTTC. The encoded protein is CASSPTGADLYGYTF.

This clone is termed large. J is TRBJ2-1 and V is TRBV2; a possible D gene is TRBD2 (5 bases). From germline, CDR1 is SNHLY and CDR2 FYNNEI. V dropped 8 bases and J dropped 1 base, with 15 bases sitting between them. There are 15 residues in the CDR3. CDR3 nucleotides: TGTGCCAGCCCTTCCGGGGTCCTTTCCTACAATGAGCAGTTCTTC. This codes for CASPSGVLSYNEQFF. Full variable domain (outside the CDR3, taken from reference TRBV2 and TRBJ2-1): EPEVTQTPSHQVTQMGQEVILRCVPISNHLYFYWYRQILGQKVEFLVSFYNNEISEKSEIFDDQFSVERPDGSNFTLKIRSTKLEDSAMYFCASPSGVLSYNEQFFGPGTRLTVL.

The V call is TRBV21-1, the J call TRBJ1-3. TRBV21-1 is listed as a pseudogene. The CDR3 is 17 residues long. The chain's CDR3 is CASRNWLAQHARNTIYF. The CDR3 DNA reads TGTGCCAGCAGGAACTGGCTAGCACAACACGCACGAAACACCATATATTTT.

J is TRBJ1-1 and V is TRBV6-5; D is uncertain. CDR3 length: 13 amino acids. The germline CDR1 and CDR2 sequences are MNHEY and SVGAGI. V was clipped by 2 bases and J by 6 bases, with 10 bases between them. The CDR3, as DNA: TGTGCCAGCAGTTACGAGACACCCTCTGAAGCTTTCTTT. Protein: CASSYETPSEAFF.